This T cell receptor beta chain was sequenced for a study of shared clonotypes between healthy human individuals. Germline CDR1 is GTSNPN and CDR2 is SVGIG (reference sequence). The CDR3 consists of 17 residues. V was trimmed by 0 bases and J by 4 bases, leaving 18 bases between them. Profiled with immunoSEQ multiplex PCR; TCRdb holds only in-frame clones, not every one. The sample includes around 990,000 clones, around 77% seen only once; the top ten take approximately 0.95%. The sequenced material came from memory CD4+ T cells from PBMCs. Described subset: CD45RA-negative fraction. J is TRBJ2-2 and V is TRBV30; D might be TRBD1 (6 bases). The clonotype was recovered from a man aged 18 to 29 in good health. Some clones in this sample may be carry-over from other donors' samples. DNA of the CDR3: TGTGCCTGGAGTGTATCCCGGACAGACTCGGGCACCGGGGAGCTGTTTTTT. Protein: CAWSVSRTDSGTGELFF.